This T cell receptor (beta chain) was sequenced during a study of T cells in localized non-small cell lung cancer (dated by TCRdb to 2019 to 2021). In the study overall: T cell repertoires of 200 to 250 early-stage NSCLC patients were analyzed, with tumors being compared against uninvolved tumor-adjacent lungs. The cohort was made up of approximately 250 treatment-naive NSCLC patients whose localized lung tumors had been resected. NSCLC patients had a mean age of roughly 64 years, and 129 were male and 107 female.

As to this clone: No antigen is known for it. Base qualities were left out, and no much larger clone turns up one base away.

TCR beta CDR3 regions were sequenced from DNA using the immunoSEQ Assay. In the source study's methods: To compute T cell density, TCR beta template counts were normalized to usable DNA, which was estimated by amplifying housekeeping genes. Using the preseqR package, richness was estimated by extrapolating to 120,000 templates for tissue samples and 400,000 templates for PBMC samples. Clonality was taken to be one minus Pielou's evenness. Differential abundance testing on productive amino-acid clonotypes, with a minimum total count of 5 and an alpha of 0.1, was used to identify tissue-enriched TCRs. The Jaccard Index and the Morisita Overlap Index were used to measure how much the repertoires overlapped between compartments. GLIPH clustered TCR beta CDR3s with public tetramer-defined viral CDR3s; viral motifs required at least three viral sequences plus V-gene enrichment. TCRdb provides this immuneACCESS table in a form limited to in-frame rearrangements. Some clones are lacking; in checked studies, under half of them reflect an unresolved V gene, and why the rest are absent is not known. The DNA was the basis for D and trimming; V, J and clone size are from that table. For this sample there are some 740 clones; 21% appear just once. The ten largest clones represent about 30% of the sample.

Uninvolved adjacent lung was taken at least 2 cm from the tumor margin and confirmed free of atypia by two independent pathologists. At diagnosis, peripheral blood, uninvolved tumor-adjacent lung and tumor were collected and stored as a combination of fresh-frozen and FFPE material. The research as a whole found: Because the study design was exploratory, TCR variables were selected using unadjusted p-values without false-discovery rate correction. Because multi-region sequencing of the tumors was not done, intratumor heterogeneity could not be ruled out. The highest T cell clonality was observed in uninvolved tumor-adjacent lung, where clonality exceeded that of tumor, suggesting that antigenic responses were more focused in uninvolved tumor-adjacent lung. Of the top 100 tumor clones, a median of approximately 60 were detected in paired uninvolved adjacent lung; approximately 30 were also among that lung's top 100. Longer overall survival was associated with higher T cell density in blood, whereas shorter survival was associated with higher clonality in adjacent lung.

The source is a female donor older than 55 with stage II lung adenocarcinoma. The source material was normal lung tissue next to the tumor, sampled before any cancer treatment.

CDR3 loop: CSVEEGAAGEGTEAFF. The DNA reads as follows: TGCAGCGTTGAAGAGGGTGCGGCGGGGGAGGGAACTGAAGCTTTCTTT. Recombination linked TRBV29-1 to TRBJ1-1, and perhaps TRBD1 as D gene, on 5 matching bases. There are 16 amino acids in the CDR3, from cysteine to phenylalanine inclusive. Only the CDR3 DNA stays, 48 bases, in frame from base 1. At the junction V is shortened by 0 bases and J by 5 bases, with 19 bases in between. As encoded in the germline V gene, CDR1 is SQVTM while CDR2 is ANQGSEA.